This is a list of T cell receptor beta chains from one sample in a study. TCRdb fed the 5' RACE reads into MiXCR, producing one record per CDR3 protein. The sample lists nearly 55,000 distinct CDR3 sequences; around 25% were seen once. The sample was tumor-infiltrating naive CD4+ T cells sorted from the breast tumor. These TCRs come from a female donor with breast cancer. The CDR3 runs from the conserved cysteine through the conserved F or W. Each record gives: V gene, clone size, D gene, J gene, CDR3 DNA, CDR3 protein. A D gene is named only where the DNA matches it firmly. A clone size is listed for some rows: how often the clone was seen (once, few, many), or a class if it is expanded.

V: TRBV7-2; size: many; D: .; J: TRBJ2-7; DNA: TGTGCCAGCAGCTTAGACAGCCTCTACGAGCAGTACTTC; CDR3: CASSLDSLYEQYF
V: TRBV5-5; size: few; D: .; J: TRBJ2-3; DNA: TGTGCCAGCACCTCCCGGGGCACAGATACGCAGTATTTT; CDR3: CASTSRGTDTQYF
V: TRBV7-9; size: few; D: TRBD1; J: TRBJ2-1; DNA: TGTGCCAGCAGCGCCGGGACAGGGTCCTACAATGAGCAGTTCTTC; CDR3: CASSAGTGSYNEQFF
V: TRBV28; size: few; D: TRBD1; J: TRBJ2-1; DNA: TGTGCCAGCAGTACGGGGGACAGGGATTTCTTC; CDR3: CASSTGDRDFF
V: TRBV20-1; size: many; D: .; J: TRBJ1-1; DNA: TGCAGTGCTAGTCGGCCGGGACGGACGAACACTGAAGCTTTCTTT; CDR3: CSASRPGRTNTEAFF
V: TRBV5-1; size: .; D: TRBD1; J: TRBJ2-2; DNA: TGCGCCAGCAGCTTGGTTCAGGGGGCCGGGGAGCTGTTTTTT; CDR3: CASSLVQGAGELFF
V: TRBV5-1; size: few; D: .; J: TRBJ2-7; DNA: TGCGCCAGCAGCTTGGGGGTCGAGGAGCAGTACTTC; CDR3: CASSLGVEEQYF
V: TRBV12-3/TRBV12-4; size: few; D: .; J: TRBJ1-3; DNA: TGTGCCAGCAGTTTAATTGGGAGGCGGGCTGGAAACACCATATATTTT; CDR3: CASSLIGRRAGNTIYF
V: TRBV6-2/TRBV6-3; size: .; D: TRBD1; J: TRBJ2-3; DNA: TGTGCCAGCAGCGACAGGGCTAAAAGCACAGATACGCAGTATTTT; CDR3: CASSDRAKSTDTQYF
V: TRBV5-1; size: few; D: TRBD1; J: TRBJ1-2; DNA: TGCGCCAGCAGTCGCCGGGACAGGGCTTCCGGCTACACCTTC; CDR3: CASSRRDRASGYTF
V: TRBV29-1; size: medium-sized; D: TRBD2; J: TRBJ2-1; DNA: TGCAGCGCTGGACCCCCGGGGGGCAATGAGCAGTTCTTC; CDR3: CSAGPPGGNEQFF
V: TRBV7-9; size: few; D: TRBD1; J: TRBJ2-2; DNA: TGTGCCAGCAGCACCCAGACAGGGACCGGGGAGCTGTTTTTT; CDR3: CASSTQTGTGELFF
V: TRBV2; size: few; D: .; J: TRBJ2-5; DNA: TGTGCCAGCAGTGAGCAGGGTGGCGAGACCCAGTACTTC; CDR3: CASSEQGGETQYF
V: TRBV5-7; size: few; D: .; J: TRBJ1-4; DNA: TGTGCCAGCAGCTTGGATATAGGGCGGGCTAATGAAAAACTGTTTTTT; CDR3: CASSLDIGRANEKLFF
V: TRBV9; size: .; D: TRBD1; J: TRBJ1-6; DNA: TGTGCCAGCAGCTCCGAACAGGGGGGGGATTCACCCCTCCACTTT; CDR3: CASSSEQGGDSPLHF
V: TRBV11-2; size: .; D: TRBD2; J: TRBJ2-1; DNA: TGTGCCAGCAGACCGGGACTAGTGTTATCCAATGAGCAGTTCTTC; CDR3: CASRPGLVLSNEQFF
V: TRBV14; size: .; D: .; J: TRBJ1-1; DNA: TGTGCCAGCAGCCAATTTGGAAACCGGAACACTGAAGCTTTCTTT; CDR3: CASSQFGNRNTEAFF
V: TRBV10-3; size: .; D: .; J: TRBJ1-1; DNA: TGTGCCATCAGTGACGGGACTGAAGCTTTCTTT; CDR3: CAISDGTEAFF
V: TRBV4-1; size: few; D: .; J: TRBJ1-2; DNA: TGCGCCAGCAGCCAAGATCTAACAGGCCGCGGCTACACCTTC; CDR3: CASSQDLTGRGYTF
V: TRBV7-9; size: .; D: .; J: TRBJ1-1; DNA: TGTGCCAGCAGCTTAGGGGTGGCGGGGCCCGCTTTCTTT; CDR3: CASSLGVAGPAFF
V: TRBV30; size: few; D: TRBD2; J: TRBJ2-5; DNA: TGTGCCTGGAGTCTGGGTAGCGGGTACCAAGAGACCCAGTACTTC; CDR3: CAWSLGSGYQETQYF
V: TRBV7-2; size: .; D: .; J: TRBJ2-5; DNA: TGTGCCAGCAGCTTACAAGTGGCGTCCGGGGAGACCCAGTACTTC; CDR3: CASSLQVASGETQYF
V: TRBV5-1; size: .; D: .; J: TRBJ2-7; DNA: TGCGCCAGCAGCACCCAAGGACAGTATGGCGAGCAGTACTTC; CDR3: CASSTQGQYGEQYF
V: TRBV5-1; size: few; D: TRBD1; J: TRBJ2-1; DNA: TGCGCCAGCAGCCCCGACAGGGGGCTATCAGCGGGGGAGCAGTTCTTC; CDR3: CASSPDRGLSAGEQFF
V: TRBV4-2; size: few; D: TRBD1; J: TRBJ1-5; DNA: TGTGCCAGCAGCCAAGGACAGGGCCAAAATAGCAATCAGCCCCAGCATTTT; CDR3: CASSQGQGQNSNQPQHF
V: TRBV10-1; size: few; D: TRBD1; J: TRBJ1-5; DNA: TGCGCCAGCAGTCCGGACAGGAATCAGCCCCAGCATTTT; CDR3: CASSPDRNQPQHF
V: TRBV24-1; size: .; D: TRBD1; J: TRBJ2-1; DNA: TGTGCCACCAGTTTACCAGGGACAGCAAGCAATGAGCAGTTCTTC; CDR3: CATSLPGTASNEQFF
V: TRBV7-8; size: medium-sized; D: .; J: TRBJ2-7; DNA: TGTGCCAGCAGCTTAATTTTCCCTCACCGCGGCAGTCACTACGAGCAGTACTTC; CDR3: CASSLIFPHRGSHYEQYF
V: TRBV25-1; size: few; D: .; J: TRBJ2-7; DNA: TGTGCCAGCAGTGAATTGGGCAGGGGGGTTTTTGAGCAGTACTTC; CDR3: CASSELGRGVFEQYF
V: TRBV12-3/TRBV12-4; size: .; D: TRBD1; J: TRBJ1-2; DNA: TGTGCCAGCAGTCCAACAGGGGGCATTGGCTACACCTTC; CDR3: CASSPTGGIGYTF
V: TRBV5-1; size: many; D: .; J: TRBJ2-1; DNA: TGCGCCAGCAGCGCCGGGATCTACAATGAGCAGTTCTTC; CDR3: CASSAGIYNEQFF
V: TRBV5-6; size: many; D: TRBD1; J: TRBJ1-5; DNA: TGTGCCAGCAGCTTGAGCTCGGGGACAGGGACGAGGGCCCAGCATTTT; CDR3: CASSLSSGTGTRAQHF
V: TRBV6-5; size: many; D: TRBD1; J: TRBJ1-1; DNA: TGTGCCAGCAGCGAATCGGCGGGACAGGGGAGCCCTGAAGCTTTCTTT; CDR3: CASSESAGQGSPEAFF
V: TRBV6-2/TRBV6-3; size: few; D: .; J: TRBJ2-3; DNA: TGTGCCAGCAGTCCTCCCTTACTCGATACGCAGTATTTT; CDR3: CASSPPLLDTQYF
V: TRBV7-3; size: many; D: .; J: TRBJ2-5; DNA: TGTGCCAGCAGCGCCGGACCCCAGGGGACAGAGACCCAGTACTTC; CDR3: CASSAGPQGTETQYF
V: TRBV11-2; size: few; D: TRBD2; J: TRBJ2-3; DNA: TGTGCCAGCAGCTTCCGGGCTAGCGGAACAGATACGCAGTATTTT; CDR3: CASSFRASGTDTQYF
V: TRBV7-6; size: .; D: .; J: TRBJ1-1; DNA: TGTGCCAGCAGCTTAGCAGGGGGGAACACTGAAGCTTTCTTT; CDR3: CASSLAGGNTEAFF
V: TRBV4-1; size: many; D: TRBD1; J: TRBJ2-3; DNA: TGCGCCAGCTCCCGGGGGACAGGGAAGACAGATACGCAGTATTTT; CDR3: CASSRGTGKTDTQYF
V: TRBV15; size: .; D: TRBD1; J: TRBJ2-1; DNA: TGTGCCACCCGTCCCGGGACAGGGACCAATGAGCAGTTCTTC; CDR3: CATRPGTGTNEQFF
V: TRBV20-1; size: .; D: .; J: TRBJ2-3; DNA: TGCAGTGCTAGAGATTTTCAAGTACTATCCCGGGGAACAGATACGCAGTATTTT; CDR3: CSARDFQVLSRGTDTQYF
V: TRBV6-5; size: .; D: TRBD1; J: TRBJ2-6; DNA: TGTGCCAGCAGCCTCCGGACAGGGTTGACCTCTGGGGCCAACGTCCTGACTTTC; CDR3: CASSLRTGLTSGANVLTF
V: TRBV5-5; size: few; D: TRBD2; J: TRBJ2-7; DNA: TGTGCCAGCAGCCCCATGCGGCTAGCGGGAGGTATTTACGAGCAGTACTTC; CDR3: CASSPMRLAGGIYEQYF
V: TRBV5-1; size: few; D: .; J: TRBJ2-7; DNA: TGCGCCAGCAGCTTCGGGACGGCCGACTCCTACGAGCAGTACTTC; CDR3: CASSFGTADSYEQYF
V: TRBV5-6; size: .; D: .; J: TRBJ1-1; DNA: TGTGCCAGCAGCTCGACAGGAGAATATAGGCTGGTGAGCACTGAAGCTTTCTTT; CDR3: CASSSTGEYRLVSTEAFF
V: TRBV20-1; size: .; D: .; J: TRBJ2-7; DNA: TGCAGTGCTAGTTCCAGTCGCGAGCAGTACTTC; CDR3: CSASSSREQYF
V: TRBV5-1; size: many; D: .; J: TRBJ2-3; DNA: TGCGCCAGCAGCGACCAAAGGACAGATACGCAGTATTTT; CDR3: CASSDQRTDTQYF
V: TRBV20-1; size: few; D: .; J: TRBJ2-1; DNA: TGCAGTGCTAGAAAGCGGCGATCCACCGTCAATGAGCAGTTCTTC; CDR3: CSARKRRSTVNEQFF
V: TRBV20-1; size: many; D: .; J: TRBJ2-3; DNA: TGCAGTGCCAAATTAGACACAGATACGCAGTATTTT; CDR3: CSAKLDTDTQYF
V: TRBV6-1; size: .; D: .; J: TRBJ2-5; DNA: TGTGCCAGCAGTATGAGTTTCCAAGAGACCCAGTACTTC; CDR3: CASSMSFQETQYF
V: TRBV28; size: .; D: TRBD2; J: TRBJ2-3; DNA: TGTGCCAGCAGTCCCCGACTAGCGGGAGTGTCAGATACGCAGTATTTT; CDR3: CASSPRLAGVSDTQYF
V: TRBV29-1; size: many; D: TRBD2; J: TRBJ2-1; DNA: TGCAGCGCCCGTCTAGCGGAGTCCTACAATGAGCAGTTCTTC; CDR3: CSARLAESYNEQFF
V: TRBV28; size: once; D: .; J: TRBJ2-4; DNA: TGTGCCAGCAGTTCGCAGGGTAACTCTGGCATAGCCAAAAACATTCAGTACTTC; CDR3: CASSSQGNSGIAKNIQYF
V: TRBV7-9; size: few; D: TRBD2; J: TRBJ2-1; DNA: TGTGCCAGCAGCCGACCCGGGAGGGATCTCAATGAGCAGTTCTTC; CDR3: CASSRPGRDLNEQFF
V: TRBV5-1; size: few; D: TRBD2; J: TRBJ2-3; DNA: TGCGCCAGCAGCTTGGGACCTGGGACTAGCGGCCAGGGGGATACGCAGTATTTT; CDR3: CASSLGPGTSGQGDTQYF
V: TRBV4-1; size: .; D: TRBD1; J: TRBJ1-2; DNA: TGCGCCAGCAGCCAAGACCCAGGGGGGGCCATCTATGGCTACACCTTC; CDR3: CASSQDPGGAIYGYTF
V: TRBV9; size: .; D: .; J: TRBJ2-5; DNA: TGTGCCAGCAGCGTCGGGGACTTGCAAGAGACCCAGTACTTC; CDR3: CASSVGDLQETQYF
V: TRBV7-2; size: .; D: .; J: TRBJ1-5; DNA: TGTGCCAGCAGCTTAGATTTCCAGGGCGGACAGCCCCAGCATTTT; CDR3: CASSLDFQGGQPQHF
V: TRBV5-6; size: few; D: .; J: TRBJ2-1; DNA: TGTGCCAGCAGCTTCCAGGATCTCTCCTACAATGAGCAGTTCTTC; CDR3: CASSFQDLSYNEQFF